Below, 13 T cell receptor beta chains from the same sample are listed, as sequenced in a study of OX40 agonist ivuxolimab in advanced cancers. The protocol was immunoSEQ multiplex PCR, while the TCRdb copy is restricted to in-frame clones and leaves out a portion. Of more than 75,000 clones listed, roughly 88% are singletons. Material: CD4+ or CD8+ T cells sorted from blood, obtained in a trial of the OX40 agonist ivuxolimab. Every receptor here comes from an adult with an advanced solid tumor such as melanoma, head and neck, liver or kidney cancer.

This chain connects TRBV30 to TRBJ2-3; perhaps TRBD1 as D (5 bases). The CDR3 runs 15 residues. Germline assignment: CDR1 GTSNPN and CDR2 SVGIG (reference sequence). Deletions cut 3 bases from V and 1 base from J, with 14 bases between. CDR3 sequence (DNA): TGTGCCTGGAGGACCCCAGGCAGGGGCACAGATACGCAGTATTTT. Protein product: CAWRTPGRGTDTQYF.

The chain uses TRBV5-1 and TRBJ2-1; 10 bases map to TRBD2. There are 14 residues in the CDR3. Germline assignment: CDR1 SGHRS and CDR2 YFSETQ. V lost 6 bases, J lost 6 bases, and 6 bases stayed unmatched. The CDR3 nucleotides are TGCGCCAGCACTAGCGGGGGATTACCCAATGAGCAGTTCTTC. Amino acid sequence: CASTSGGLPNEQFF.

This sequence joins TRBV19 and TRBJ1-2; D gene ambiguous. This CDR3 is built from 16 residues. V shed 6 bases and J shed 7 bases, with 24 bases lying between them. Germline V gives CDR1 LNHDA, CDR2 SQIVND (reference sequence). CDR3 region: CASSINRANALTGYTF. The DNA for the CDR3 is TGTGCCAGTAGCATAAACCGGGCCAACGCCTTGACTGGCTACACCTTC.

The chain uses TRBV2 and TRBJ1-4; D is ambiguous. Germline V CDR1 and CDR2: SNHLY, FYNNEI. CDR3 length: 12 residues. The V and J ends lost 2 bases and 10 bases respectively, with 8 bases between them. The CDR3 protein is CASSENTGKLFF. For the CDR3, the DNA is TGTGCCAGCAGTGAAAATACGGGAAAACTGTTTTTT.

CDR3 DNA: TGTGCCAGCAGTTCATTGGTTATACAGGGGGCGCATTATCACTATGGCTACACCTTC. Translating it yields CASSSLVIQGAHYHYGYTF. This rearrangement joins TRBV28 to TRBJ1-2, with 9 bases fitting TRBD1. The V gene end was trimmed by 4 bases and the J gene end by 3 bases; junction bases not matched to a gene: 18. CDR3 length equals 19 residues. The germline V gene has CDR1 MDHEN and CDR2 SYDVKM.

The chain combines TRBV6-1 with TRBJ2-5, with D hard to call. Trimming left V 4 bases short and J 5 bases short, with 8 bases between. Per the germline V gene, CDR1 is MNHNS and CDR2 is SASEGT. The CDR3 is 12 residues long. CDR3 in amino acids: CASSVQKETQYF. The CDR3 DNA follows: TGTGCCAGCAGTGTACAGAAGGAGACCCAGTACTTC.

The gene calls are TRBV19 and TRBJ2-4, with D uncertain. In germline, CDR1 is LNHDA, CDR2 SQIVND (reference sequence). Trimming shortened V by 1 base and J by 0 bases, and 4 bases separated the two germline ends. The CDR3 loop spans 14 amino acids. This CDR3 is CASSIGVAKNIQYF. The DNA for the CDR3 is TGTGCCAGTAGTATAGGGGTAGCCAAAAACATTCAGTACTTC. Drawing the rest from reference TRBV19 and TRBJ2-4, the complete variable domain is DGGITQSPKYLFRKEGQNVTLSCEQNLNHDAMYWYRQDPGQGLRLIYYSQIVNDFQKGDIAEGYSVSREKKESFPLTVTSAQKNPTAFYLCASSIGVAKNIQYFGAGTRLSVL.

The chain carries TRBV6-1 and TRBJ2-7, with TRBD1 matching over 9 bases. Germline V lookup: CDR1 MNHNS, CDR2 SASEGT. J gave up 8 bases and V 5 bases, and 10 bases lay outside the gene matches. The CDR3 is 14 residues long. CDR3 region: CASSPSRDREQQYF. CDR3 nucleotides: TGTGCCAGCAGTCCTTCTCGGGACAGGGAACAGCAGTACTTC.

The chain recombines TRBV4-1 with TRBJ2-5; 15 bases match TRBD2. The CDR3 spans 19 residues. CDR1 is MGHRA, CDR2 YSYEKL, per germline. J lost 4 bases, V lost 0 bases, and 9 bases had no gene match. CDR3 region: CASSQEGTSGGSVGETQYF. In DNA, the CDR3 is TGCGCCAGCAGCCAAGAAGGGACTAGCGGGGGGTCTGTAGGAGAGACCCAGTACTTC.

The chain couples TRBV7-2 to TRBJ1-3; 7 bases match TRBD1. The CDR3 runs 16 residues. Germline lookup yields CDR1 SGHTA and CDR2 FQGNSA. V lost 3 bases to trimming and J lost 2 bases; unmatched junction nucleotides: 7. CDR3 amino acids: CASSLGGGVPGNTIYF. CDR3 DNA: TGTGCCAGCAGCTTGGGAGGGGGCGTCCCTGGAAACACCATATATTTT. The whole variable domain, remainder taken from reference TRBV7-2 and TRBJ1-3, is GAGVSQSPSNKVTEKGKDVELRCDPISGHTALYWYRQSLGQGLEFLIYFQGNSAPDKSGLPSDRFSAERTGGSVSTLTIQRTQQEDSAVYLCASSLGGGVPGNTIYFGEGSWLTVV.

Here the CDR3 DNA reads TGCAGCGTTGTTCCCGGCGGGGACTTGCGGGAGCAGTACTTC. Amino acid sequence: CSVVPGGDLREQYF. The V gene is TRBV29-1, the J gene TRBJ2-7; tentatively, D is TRBD2 (6 bases). The CDR3 covers 14 residues. V was clipped by 4 bases and J by 7 bases, with 20 bases between them. CDR1 is SQVTM, CDR2 ANQGSEA, per germline.

V gene TRBV9 combines with J gene TRBJ1-2; D is possibly TRBD1 (5 bases). CDR3 length: 15 amino acids. Trimming left V 0 bases short and J 3 bases short, with 12 bases between. CDR1 and CDR2 from the germline V gene are SGDLS and YYNGEE. CDR3 in DNA: TGTGCCAGCAGCGTAGCTGGGGGATCGGACTATGGCTACACCTTC. Protein sequence: CASSVAGGSDYGYTF.

The chain carries TRBV7-9 and TRBJ1-2; D ambiguous. The CDR3 covers 14 residues. Germline V gene sequence: CDR1 SEHNR, CDR2 FQNEAQ (reference sequence). V lost 5 bases to trimming and J lost 2 bases, with 12 bases between them. The CDR3 bases are TGTGCCAGCAGCCGTCTGGCGGGGAACTATGGCTACACCTTC. This translates into CASSRLAGNYGYTF. The whole variable domain, filled in from reference TRBV7-9 and TRBJ1-2, reads DTGVSQNPRHKITKRGQNVTFRCDPISEHNRLYWYRQTLGQGPEFLTYFQNEAQLEKSRLLSDRFSAERPKGSFSTLEIQRTEQGDSAMYLCASSRLAGNYGYTFGSGTRLTVV.